The clone carrying this T cell receptor (beta chain) was counted at least ten times. What it binds is unknown. The CDR3 totals 13 residues. V was pared by 6 bases and J by 6 bases, with 5 bases of the junction left unmatched. CDR1 and CDR2 (germline): MNHNS, SASEGT. The data belong to a study of CD8 T cells in ankylosing spondylitis. Findings and limits, study-wide: The disease-linked clones had a CD8+ phenotype and low blood frequencies. Blood from ankylosing spondylitis patients appeared to carry a characteristic roughly eight-variant TCR beta motif.

A quantitative 5'-RACE method, one with molecular barcodes, was used to make TCR beta libraries. TCRdb used MiXCR to reprocess the 5' RACE reads, holding one entry per CDR3 protein. This sample has 150,000 to 200,000 distinct CDR3 sequences, with under 14% found just once. V is TRBV6-1 and J is TRBJ1-2; 9 positions agree with TRBD1. Sequenced sample: blood, either unsorted or a sorted T cell fraction (not recorded which). The clonotype was recovered from a male donor with ankylosing spondylitis or in good health (not recorded which). Written as DNA, the CDR3 is TGTGCCAGCAGACAAACAGGGGGCGATGGCTACACCTTC. Residues: CASRQTGGDGYTF.